This T cell receptor (beta chain) was recovered during a study of shared clonotypes between healthy human individuals. Terminally differentiated effector memory CD45RA+ cells were excluded from the naive CD8 cells, which were CD45RO-negative and positively selected for CCR7. This CDR3 is built from 13 residues. The germline V gene has CDR1 LNHDA and CDR2 SQIVND (reference sequence). Trimming left V 3 bases short and J 1 base short, with 6 bases between. This clone was seen more than once but under ten times. The table came from immunoSEQ multiplex PCR; TCRdb's copy has only in-frame clones and leaves some out. Of around 1.9 million clones in the sample, under 95% were seen once.

This sequence was found in a young man in good health. Some clones in this sample may be carry-over from other donors' samples. Sequenced material: naive CD8+ T cells from PBMCs. V gene TRBV19 combines with J gene TRBJ1-1, with unresolved D. In DNA, the CDR3 is TGTGCCAGTAGTATGACCTCGAACACTGAAGCTTTCTTT. As protein: CASSMTSNTEAFF.